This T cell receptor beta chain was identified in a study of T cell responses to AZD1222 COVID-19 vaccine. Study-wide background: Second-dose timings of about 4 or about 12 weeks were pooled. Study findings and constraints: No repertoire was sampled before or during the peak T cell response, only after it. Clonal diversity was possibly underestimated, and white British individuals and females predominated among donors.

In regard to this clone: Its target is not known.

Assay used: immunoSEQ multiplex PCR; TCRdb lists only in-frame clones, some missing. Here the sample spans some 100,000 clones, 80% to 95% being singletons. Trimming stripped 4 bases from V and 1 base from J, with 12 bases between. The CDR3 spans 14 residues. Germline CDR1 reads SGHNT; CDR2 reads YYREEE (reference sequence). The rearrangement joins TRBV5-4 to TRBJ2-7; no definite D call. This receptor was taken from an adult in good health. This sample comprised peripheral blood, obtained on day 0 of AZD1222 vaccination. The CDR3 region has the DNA TGTGCCAGCAGCCCAGGCCTTGGGTCCTACGAGCAGTACTTC. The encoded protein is CASSPGLGSYEQYF.